This record looks at one T cell receptor (beta chain) sequence and its context. What it binds is unknown. This record comes from a study of T-cell memory formation after mild COVID-19. General study findings and limits: Whereas later expanders leaned CD4+, clones contracting day 15 to 85 showed a balanced CD4/CD8 makeup. The finding that pre-infection memory included some responding clones suggested that cross-reactive memory joined.

Unmatched junction bases numbered 4, after V lost 6 bases and J lost 4 bases. Germline V lookup: CDR1 MNHEY, CDR2 SVGAGI. The CDR3 is made up of 14 amino acids. MiXCR, applied by TCRdb to the 5' RACE reads, yields one record per CDR3 protein. The sample has 300,000 to 400,000 distinct CDR3 sequences, 25% to 30% seen once. This clonotype was obtained from an adult woman who had mild COVID-19 (a few samples of this study predate the infection). Cell type and time point are not known. Material for sequencing was PBMCs or a T cell subset sorted from them (not recorded which). The rearrangement joins TRBV6-5 to TRBJ1-5; 9 nucleotides agree with TRBD1. The CDR3 bases are TGTGCCAGCAGACCTGACAGGGGGAATCAGCCCCAGCATTTT. Translating it yields CASRPDRGNQPQHF.